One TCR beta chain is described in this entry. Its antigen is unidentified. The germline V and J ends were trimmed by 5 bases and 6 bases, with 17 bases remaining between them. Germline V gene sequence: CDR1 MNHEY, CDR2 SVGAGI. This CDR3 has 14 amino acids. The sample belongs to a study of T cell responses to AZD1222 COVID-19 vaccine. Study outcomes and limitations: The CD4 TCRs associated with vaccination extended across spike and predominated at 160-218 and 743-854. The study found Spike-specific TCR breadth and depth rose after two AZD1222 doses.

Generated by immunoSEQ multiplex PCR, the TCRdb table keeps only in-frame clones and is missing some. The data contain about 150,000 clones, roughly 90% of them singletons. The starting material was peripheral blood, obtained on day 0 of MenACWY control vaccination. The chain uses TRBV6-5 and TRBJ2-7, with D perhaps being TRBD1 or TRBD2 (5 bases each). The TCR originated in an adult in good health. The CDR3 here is CASSKYRTEGEQYF. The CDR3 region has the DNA TGTGCCAGCAGTAAGTACAGGACCGAGGGCGAGCAGTACTTC.